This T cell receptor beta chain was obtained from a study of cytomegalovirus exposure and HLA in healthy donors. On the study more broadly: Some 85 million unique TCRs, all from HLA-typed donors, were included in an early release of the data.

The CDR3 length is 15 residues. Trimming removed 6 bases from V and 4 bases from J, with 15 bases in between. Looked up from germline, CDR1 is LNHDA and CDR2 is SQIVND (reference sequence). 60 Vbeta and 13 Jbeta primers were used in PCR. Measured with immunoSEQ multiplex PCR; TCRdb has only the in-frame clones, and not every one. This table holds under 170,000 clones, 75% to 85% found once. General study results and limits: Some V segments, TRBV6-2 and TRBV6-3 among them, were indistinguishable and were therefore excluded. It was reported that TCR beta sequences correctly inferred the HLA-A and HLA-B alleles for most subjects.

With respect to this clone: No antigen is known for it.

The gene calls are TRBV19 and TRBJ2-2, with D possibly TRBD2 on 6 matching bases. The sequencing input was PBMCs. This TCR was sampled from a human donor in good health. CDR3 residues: CASSLIGGLTGELFF. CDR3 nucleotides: TGTGCCAGTAGCCTCATTGGGGGACTCACCGGGGAGCTGTTTTTT.